The following is a T cell receptor (beta chain) sequence with its context. What it binds is not known. This entry comes from a study of CXCR3-negative and CXCR3-positive naive CD8 T cells. General study results and limits: A higher hydrophobicity marked the TRB CDR3s of CXCR3-positive naive cells versus CXCR3-negative naive cells. Both naive subsets, CXCR3-negative and CXCR3-positive, displayed similar TRBV-TRBJ usage, unlike memory cells. Across naive subsets, surface CD5 expression was comparable, and TCR strength was inferred from properties of the TRB CDR3. Naive subsets were similarly diverse, while memory CD8+ repertoires were much less diverse.

Definition of naive CD8+ T cells rested on a CD45RO-CCR7+CD27+CD95- profile. UMI-tagged TRB cDNA libraries were built via 5' RACE. TCRdb derives one entry per CDR3 protein from the 5' RACE reads, leaving out DNA. The table for this sample gives around 88,000 distinct CDR3 sequences. The source is a human donor in good health. Some clones in this sample may be carry-over from other donors' samples. Material for sequencing was naive CXCR3+ CD8+ T cells from blood. The subset here: CD45RO-CCR7+CD27+CD95- naive CD8+ T cells expressing CXCR3 (TNR3+).

The CDR3 region is CASSPSVAGDPRDTQYF. The V and J genes are TRBV5-1 and TRBJ2-3; lacking DNA, the TRBD2 call made by TCRdb goes unchecked. This CDR3 comprises 17 residues. The germline gives CDR1 SGHRS, CDR2 YFSETQ. Using reference TRBV5-1 and TRBJ2-3 for the parts outside the CDR3, the full variable domain is KAGVTQTPRYLIKTRGQQVTLSCSPISGHRSVSWYQQTPGQGLQFLFEYFSETQRNKGNFPGRFSGRQFSNSRSEMNVSTLELGDSALYLCASSPSVAGDPRDTQYFGPGTRLTVL.